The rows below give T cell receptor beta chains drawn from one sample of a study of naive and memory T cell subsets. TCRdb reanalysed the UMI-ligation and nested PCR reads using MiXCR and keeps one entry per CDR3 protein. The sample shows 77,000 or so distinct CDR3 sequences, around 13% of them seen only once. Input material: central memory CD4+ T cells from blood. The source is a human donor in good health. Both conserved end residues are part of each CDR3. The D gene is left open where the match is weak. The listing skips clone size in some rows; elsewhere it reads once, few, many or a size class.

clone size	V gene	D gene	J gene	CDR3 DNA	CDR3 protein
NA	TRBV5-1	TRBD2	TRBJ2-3	TGCGCCAGCAGCTTGGAAGTGTCGGGGGGATATTCGCAGTATTTT	CASSLEVSGGYSQYF
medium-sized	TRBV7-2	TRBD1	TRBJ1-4	TGTGCCAGCAGCGTACAGGGGTTAGCTGAAAAACTGTTTTTT	CASSVQGLAEKLFF
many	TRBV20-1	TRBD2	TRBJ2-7	TGCAGTGCTCCCCTCACTAGCGGAGCGGCCTACGAGCAGTACTTC	CSAPLTSGAAYEQYF
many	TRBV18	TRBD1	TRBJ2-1	TGTGCCAGCTCACCACAGCAGGGGGCTTCCAATGAGCAGTTCTTC	CASSPQQGASNEQFF
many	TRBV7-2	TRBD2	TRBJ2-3	TGTGCCAGCAGCTCTGCCGGGAGGTTAGCAGATACGCAGTATTTT	CASSSAGRLADTQYF
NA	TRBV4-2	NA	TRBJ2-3	TGTGCCAGCAGCCCACGCCTAGGGCGGGGAGCCACAGATACGCAGTATTTT	CASSPRLGRGATDTQYF
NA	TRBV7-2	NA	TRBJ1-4	TGTGCCAGCAGCTTTGGAGCCCAGAAGGAAAAACTGTTTTTT	CASSFGAQKEKLFF
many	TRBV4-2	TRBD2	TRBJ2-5	TGTGCCAGCAGCCATGTGGGGCCAGCGGGAGTAGAGGAGACCCAGTACTTC	CASSHVGPAGVEETQYF
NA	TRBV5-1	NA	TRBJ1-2	TGCGCCAGCAGCTTGGCGACGGATGGCTACACCTTC	CASSLATDGYTF
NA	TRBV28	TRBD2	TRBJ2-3	TGTGCCGGCCAGCGGGACCCCACAGATACGCAGTATTTT	CAGQRDPTDTQYF
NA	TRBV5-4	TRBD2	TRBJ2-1	TGTGCCAGCAGCTGGGGGAGCGGGAGGGCCAATGAGCAGTTCTTC	CASSWGSGRANEQFF
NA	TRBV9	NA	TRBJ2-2	TGTGCCAGCAGCGCCAATGACAGGAGGCCCGGGGAGCTGTTTTTT	CASSANDRRPGELFF
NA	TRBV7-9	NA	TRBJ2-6	TGTGCCAGCAGAAAGCCGGGACGCAAGTTTATGGGTTCTGGGGCCAACGTCCTGACTTTC	CASRKPGRKFMGSGANVLTF
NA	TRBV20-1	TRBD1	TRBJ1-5	TGCAGTGCTAGCCCGGGACAGGGGGCCGTTCAGCCCCAGCATTTT	CSASPGQGAVQPQHF
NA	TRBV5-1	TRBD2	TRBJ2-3	TGCGCCAGCAGCTTCTGGACTAAGCGGGAGGCGGTAGATACGCAGTATTTT	CASSFWTKREAVDTQYF
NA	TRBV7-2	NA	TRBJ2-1	TGTGCCAGCAGCTTAATTAGCTCCTACAATGAGCAGTTCTTC	CASSLISSYNEQFF
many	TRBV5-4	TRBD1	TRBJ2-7	TGTGCCAGCAGCGAATCCCGGGACAGGCGGTACGAGCAGTACTTC	CASSESRDRRYEQYF
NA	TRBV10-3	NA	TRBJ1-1	TGTGCCATCTCGGATAACATGAACACTGAAGCTTTCTTT	CAISDNMNTEAFF
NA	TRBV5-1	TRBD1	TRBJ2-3	TGCGCCAGCAGCCCTGGGGACAGGGGAATTGCAGATACGCAGTATTTT	CASSPGDRGIADTQYF
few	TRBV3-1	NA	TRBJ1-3	TGTGCCAGCAGCCAAGAAGTCGGGCCCCCTGGAAACACCATATATTTT	CASSQEVGPPGNTIYF
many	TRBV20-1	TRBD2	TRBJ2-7	TGCAGCTCGGGAGGATTGACAGACTACTACGAGCAGTACTTC	CSSGGLTDYYEQYF
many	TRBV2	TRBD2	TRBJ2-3	TGTGCCAGCAGAGCTAGCGGCTCATACACAGATACGCAGTATTTT	CASRASGSYTDTQYF
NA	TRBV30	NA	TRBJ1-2	TGTGCCTGGAAAGCCCCCCATTCTAACTATGGCTACACCTTC	CAWKAPHSNYGYTF
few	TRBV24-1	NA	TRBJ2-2	TGTGCCACCAGTGATACGAACTCACTGGGGGCCGGGGAGCTGTTTTTT	CATSDTNSLGAGELFF
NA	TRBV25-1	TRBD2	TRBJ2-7	TGTGCCACCGCACCTAGCGGGACCCACGAGCAGTACTTC	CATAPSGTHEQYF
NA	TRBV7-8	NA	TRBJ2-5	TGTGCCAGCAGCTCTTGGCGGCAGGGTCAAGAGACCCAGTACTTC	CASSSWRQGQETQYF
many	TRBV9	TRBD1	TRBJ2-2	TGTGCCAGCAGCGTAGGGGACAGGGGTCGGACCGGGGAGCTGTTTTTT	CASSVGDRGRTGELFF
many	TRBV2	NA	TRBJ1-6	TGTGCCAGCAGTGTGACCCGGTCACAGAATTCACCCCTCCACTTT	CASSVTRSQNSPLHF
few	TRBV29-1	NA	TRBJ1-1	TGCAGCGTTGTAGGCAGAGAAGCTTTCTTT	CSVVGREAFF
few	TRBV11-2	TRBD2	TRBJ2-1	TGTGCCAGCAGTCTTAGCGGGAGGACCTACAATGAGCAGTTCTTC	CASSLSGRTYNEQFF
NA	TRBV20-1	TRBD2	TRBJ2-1	TGCAGTGCGCCCGGGACTAGCGCATACAATGAGCAGTTCTTC	CSAPGTSAYNEQFF
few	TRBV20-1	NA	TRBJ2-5	TGCAGTGCTAGAGGGACCTTCTTACGAGAGACCCAGTACTTC	CSARGTFLRETQYF
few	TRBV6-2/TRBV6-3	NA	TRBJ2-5	TGTGCCAGCAGTTTTCAGGGGCGAGAATCTACCCGAAGGAAGACCCAGTACTTC	CASSFQGRESTRRKTQYF
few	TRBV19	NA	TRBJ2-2	TGTGCCAGTAGTATGGGCCGGGGCACCGGGGAGCTGTTTTTT	CASSMGRGTGELFF
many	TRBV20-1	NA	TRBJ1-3	TGCAGTGCTAGAGATGGACGCTCTGGAAACACCATATATTTT	CSARDGRSGNTIYF
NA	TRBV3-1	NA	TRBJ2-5	TGTGCCAGCAGCCAAGCAGGAGAGACCCAGTACTTC	CASSQAGETQYF
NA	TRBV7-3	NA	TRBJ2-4	TGTGCCAGCAAACTGGACCAAGCCAAAAACATTCAGTACTTC	CASKLDQAKNIQYF
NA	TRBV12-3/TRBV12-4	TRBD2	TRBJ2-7	TGTGCCAGCAGTTTACAACTAGCGTACTACGAGCAGTACTTC	CASSLQLAYYEQYF
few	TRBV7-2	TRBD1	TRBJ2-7	TGTGCCAGCAGCTTAGTTGGGACAGCCATGTCCGAGCAGTACTTC	CASSLVGTAMSEQYF
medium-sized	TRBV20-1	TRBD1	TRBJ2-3	TGCAGTGCTAGCCCGGGACAGGGGATTGTAGATACGCAGTATTTT	CSASPGQGIVDTQYF
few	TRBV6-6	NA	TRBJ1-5	TGTGCCAGCAGTTACAAGGGTCAGCCCCAGCATTTT	CASSYKGQPQHF
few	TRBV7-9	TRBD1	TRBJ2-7	TGTGCCAGCAGCCTCGGTGGGGGACAGACCTACGAGCAGTACTTC	CASSLGGGQTYEQYF
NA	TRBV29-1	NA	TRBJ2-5	TGCAGCACCCATAAAAGGGGCGGCCAAGAGACCCAGTACTTC	CSTHKRGGQETQYF
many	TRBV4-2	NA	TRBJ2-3	TGTGCCAGCAGCCAAGTATTAAACAGGGAGAAGGATACGCAGTATTTT	CASSQVLNREKDTQYF
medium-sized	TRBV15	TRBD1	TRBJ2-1	TGTGCCACCAGCAGAGATTTGATCCCGGCCCGTGGGGACAGGGGATGGAGTGAGCAGTTCTTC	CATSRDLIPARGDRGWSEQFF
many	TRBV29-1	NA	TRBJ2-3	TGCAGCGTTGCGACAGATACGCAGTATTTT	CSVATDTQYF
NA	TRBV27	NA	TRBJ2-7	TGTGCCAGCAGTGGCTCCCGGAGGGAGCAGTACTTC	CASSGSRREQYF
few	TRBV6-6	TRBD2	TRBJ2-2	TGTGCCAGCAGTACACCAGCTAGCGGGAGGTCCGGGGAGCTGTTTTTT	CASSTPASGRSGELFF
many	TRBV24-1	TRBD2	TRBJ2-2	TGTGCCACCAGTGGGACTAGCGCAAACACCGGGGAGCTGTTTTTT	CATSGTSANTGELFF
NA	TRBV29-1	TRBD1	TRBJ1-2	TGCAGCGTGGGAAAACAGGGGATTGATGGCTACACCTTC	CSVGKQGIDGYTF
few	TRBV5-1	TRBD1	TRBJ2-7	TGCGCCAGCAGCCGGGGACAGGGTGGGCCCGAGCAGTACTTC	CASSRGQGGPEQYF
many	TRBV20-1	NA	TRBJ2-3	TGCAGTGCTAGCGGGGCGGATACTAGCACAGATACGCAGTATTTT	CSASGADTSTDTQYF